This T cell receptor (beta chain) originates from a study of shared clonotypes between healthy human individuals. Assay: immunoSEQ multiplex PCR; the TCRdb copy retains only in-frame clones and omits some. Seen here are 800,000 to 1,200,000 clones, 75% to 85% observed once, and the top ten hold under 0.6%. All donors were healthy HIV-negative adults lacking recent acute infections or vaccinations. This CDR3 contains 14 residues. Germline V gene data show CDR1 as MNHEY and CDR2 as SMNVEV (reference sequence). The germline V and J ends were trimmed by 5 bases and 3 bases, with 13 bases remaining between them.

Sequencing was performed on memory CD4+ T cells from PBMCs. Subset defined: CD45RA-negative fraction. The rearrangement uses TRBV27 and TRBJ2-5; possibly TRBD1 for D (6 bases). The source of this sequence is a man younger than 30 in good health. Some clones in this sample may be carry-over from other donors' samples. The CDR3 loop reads CASSIRTAEETQYF. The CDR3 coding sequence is TGTGCCAGCAGTATAAGGACAGCCGAAGAGACCCAGTACTTC.